This TCR beta chain was sequenced for a study of cytomegalovirus exposure and HLA in healthy donors. Overall study findings and caveats: Prediction of most subjects' HLA-A and HLA-B alleles by TCR beta sequences was reportedly accurate.

The PCR employed 60 Vbeta primers together with 13 Jbeta primers. Clones were sequenced by immunoSEQ multiplex PCR, and TCRdb holds only the in-frame ones, with some missing. The sample has approximately 170,000 clones, around 75% seen once. As regards this clone: Its antigen remains unidentified.

The germline CDR1 and CDR2 sequences are MNHEY and SMNVEV (reference sequence). CDR3 size: 16 residues. The V and J ends lost 10 bases and 7 bases respectively, with 26 bases between them. The sample consisted of PBMCs. The receptor was derived from a young man in good health and CMV-seropositive. The chain combines TRBV27 with TRBJ1-5, with D possibly being TRBD1 (6 bases). CDR3 coding DNA: TGTGCCACTCGCCATAGCGGCGGGGGGGCACGGCAGCCCCAGCATTTT. This encodes CATRHSGGGARQPQHF.